This note documents a single T cell receptor (beta chain) sequence. What it recognizes is unknown. The PCR had 60 Vbeta and 13 Jbeta primers. TCRdb keeps only in-frame clones here, not all; method: immunoSEQ multiplex PCR. The table has around 140,000 clones, about four fifths seen once. Trimming removed 0 bases from V and 5 bases from J, with 10 bases in between. Germline V gives CDR1 SNHLY, CDR2 FYNNEI. The CDR3 length is 14 residues. These data come from a study of cytomegalovirus exposure and HLA in healthy donors. Study-level points and caveats: When analyzed later, a missense DCLRE1C variant was found to be linked to TCR beta V- and J-gene trimming. Some TCR beta chains (over 150 of them) were listed as cytomegalovirus-associated. It was taken for granted in presence/absence analyses that sequencing depth across donors was roughly uniform.

The TCR was taken from a male donor in good health and CMV-seronegative. The gene calls are TRBV2 and TRBJ1-2; D gene ambiguous. Sequenced sample: PBMCs. CDR3: CASSEAEVRYGYTF. CDR3 coding DNA: TGTGCCAGCAGTGAAGCTGAGGTCCGGTATGGCTACACCTTC.